A single sample is the source of the 10 T cell receptor beta chains below, sequenced in a study of identical twins. TCRdb passed the 5' RACE reads through MiXCR, listing each CDR3 protein once. The data show around 1.7 million distinct CDR3 sequences, about 32% seen once. Sequenced input: cord blood. These receptors originate from a newborn girl in good health.

V and J are TRBV4-2 and TRBJ2-3; 11 nucleotides agree with TRBD2. The junction had 7 bases not matched to a gene; V was cut back by 3 bases and J by 5 bases. The CDR3 totals 16 residues. Germline CDR1 and CDR2: LGHNA and YNFKEQ. DNA for the CDR3: TGTGCCAGCAGCCAGGGGGAACTAGCGGGAGTAGATACGCAGTATTTT. Protein: CASSQGELAGVDTQYF.

The J gene is TRBJ2-7, the V gene TRBV27; D remains unclear. The germline V gene has CDR1 MNHEY and CDR2 SMNVEV (reference sequence). CDR3 length equals 17 residues. Between the trimmed V and J ends, which lost 0 bases and 1 base, there was a span of 16 bases. CDR3 region: CASSLSRTAWLSYEQYF. As DNA, the CDR3 is TGTGCCAGCAGTTTATCCCGGACCGCCTGGCTATCCTACGAGCAGTACTTC.

This chain uses TRBV12-5 with TRBJ2-1, with 9 bases lining up with TRBD1. Germline CDR1 LGHNT, CDR2 FRNRAP. V dropped 6 bases and J dropped 3; count of bases not matched to a gene: 15. This CDR3 is built from 18 residues. The CDR3 nucleotides read TGTGCTAGTGGGGAAGCTAGCTCCGGGACAGGGAACTACAATGAGCAGTTCTTC. Translated, it gives CASGEASSGTGNYNEQFF.

V is TRBV7-2 and J is TRBJ1-5; possibly TRBD1 for D (5 bases). Trimming left V 1 base short and J 11 bases short, with 18 bases between. There are 15 residues in the CDR3. CDR1 and CDR2 from the germline V gene are SGHTA and FQGNSA. The CDR3 spells CASSLDQAVQGAQHF. CDR3 nucleotide sequence: TGTGCCAGCAGCTTAGACCAGGCGGTCCAAGGGGCCCAGCATTTT.

This clonotype has only a few counts. The CDR3: CASRGSVGGNQPQHF. The CDR3 nucleotides are TGCGCCAGCAGAGGAAGTGTAGGGGGCAATCAGCCCCAGCATTTT. This sequence joins TRBV4-1 and TRBJ1-5; possible D gene TRBD1, 5 bases. Per germline, CDR1 MGHRA and CDR2 YSYEKL. Trimming stripped 6 bases from V and 2 bases from J, with 14 bases between. The CDR3 is 15 residues long.

CDR3 residues: CASSRDRTKNTEAFF. CDR3 sequence (DNA): TGCGCCAGCAGCCGTGACCGGACGAAGAACACTGAAGCTTTCTTT. This chain uses TRBV5-1 with TRBJ1-1; no reliable D call. V lost 4 bases to trimming and J lost 1 base, with 14 bases between them. CDR3 length: 15 amino acids. Germline V gene lookup returns CDR1 SGHRS and CDR2 YFSETQ.

The V call is TRBV28, the J call TRBJ2-1, with TRBD2 as a possible D gene (5 bases). The V and J ends lost 6 bases and 7 bases respectively, with 13 bases between them. The CDR3 covers 13 residues. Looked up from germline, CDR1 is MDHEN and CDR2 is SYDVKM. DNA of the CDR3: TGTGCCAGCAGACCCCGGGGAGAGAATGAGCAGTTCTTC. Its protein is CASRPRGENEQFF.

This clonotype occurred a few times. This chain connects TRBV5-1 to TRBJ2-7, with TRBD2 matching 8 bases. Germline trimming cut 1 base from V and 7 bases from J; bases unmatched to any gene: 7. The CDR3 contains 14 residues. Germline V lookup: CDR1 SGHRS, CDR2 YFSETQ. The DNA for the CDR3 is TGCGCCAGCAGCTTGCCCCACACTAGCGGTGAGCAGTACTTC. Residues: CASSLPHTSGEQYF.

J is TRBJ2-7 and V is TRBV25-1; tentatively, D is TRBD2 (6 bases). The CDR3 covers 18 residues. The V gene's germline CDR1 is MGHDK and CDR2 SYGVNS. V lost 4 bases and J lost 2, with 24 bases in between. CDR3 nucleotide sequence: TGTGCCAGCAGTGTAAATCGTGGGGCGGGTAGCGGAACCTACGAGCAGTACTTC. Translation: CASSVNRGAGSGTYEQYF.

This rearrangement joins TRBV20-1 to TRBJ2-7; TRBD2 is a possible D gene (6 bases). The CDR3 length is 12 residues. CDR1 DFQATT and CDR2 SNEGSKA come from the germline V gene (reference sequence). CDR3 loop: CRVGEEIGEQYF. The CDR3 nucleotides read TGCAGGGTGGGGGAGGAAATCGGCGAGCAGTACTTC.